These 17 T cell receptor beta chains were all obtained from the same sample, sequenced in a study of shared clonotypes between healthy human individuals. Measured with immunoSEQ multiplex PCR; TCRdb has only the in-frame clones, and not every one. The sample includes roughly 2.6 million clones, 85% to 95% of them seen just once. Specimen: naive CD4+ T cells sorted from blood. Subset denoted: CD45RA+ positively selected. These receptors were collected from a man younger than 35 in good health.

Comment on this clone: The identical CDR3 is also encoded by other nucleotide sequences in the sample. This chain connects TRBV7-2 to TRBJ2-7, with D hard to call. This CDR3 is built from 12 residues. Germline CDR1 is SGHTA and CDR2 is FQGNSA. V was cut by 4 bases and J by 2 bases, with 6 bases left in between. CDR3 coding DNA: TGTGCCAGCAGCTCCTCTCCCTACGAGCAGTACTTC. It translates to CASSSSPYEQYF.

The rearrangement links TRBV18 to TRBJ2-7; the match to TRBD2 covers 11 bases. This CDR3 has 14 amino acids. The germline V gene has CDR1 KGHSH and CDR2 LQKENI. V gave up 5 bases and J gave up 4 bases; unmatched junction bases: 4. The CDR3 DNA reads TGTGCCAGCTCATACGGGACTAGCGGATACGAGCAGTACTTC. It encodes CASSYGTSGYEQYF.

The chain carries TRBV30 and TRBJ1-6, with D unresolved. CDR3 length equals 11 residues. V dropped 4 bases and J dropped 10 bases, with 8 bases sitting between them. CDR1 is GTSNPN, CDR2 SVGIG, per germline (reference sequence). CDR3 residues: CAWTEESPLHF. The CDR3 coding sequence is TGTGCCTGGACGGAAGAATCACCCCTCCACTTT.

The CDR3 DNA sequence: TGTGCCAGCAGTACCCAGGGACTTGGGGCCAACGTCCTGACTTTC. It encodes CASSTQGLGANVLTF. V and J are TRBV25-1 and TRBJ2-6, with D possibly being TRBD2 (6 bases). Germline CDR1 reads MGHDK; CDR2 reads SYGVNS. Trimming took 5 bases from V and 3 from J, leaving 11 bases between them. The CDR3 sequence is 15 residues long.

This rearrangement joins TRBV19 to TRBJ1-4; D ambiguous. The CDR3 spans 15 residues. Trimming pared 10 bases from V and 0 bases from J, leaving 15 bases between. Germline CDR1 is LNHDA and CDR2 is SQIVND (reference sequence). The CDR3 DNA reads TGTGCCACCTTCGACCGAGTCGCAACTAATGAAAAACTGTTTTTT. Protein: CATFDRVATNEKLFF.

As to this clone: This specimen includes other DNA sequences encoding the same CDR3. J is TRBJ1-6 and V is TRBV6-1, with 9 bases that match TRBD1. The ends lost 5 bases at V and 7 bases at J; junction bases unmatched: 3. Germline V gene sequence: CDR1 MNHNS, CDR2 SASEGT. CDR3 size: 14 residues. CDR3 nucleotides: TGTGCCAGCAGTAGGGACAGGGTCAATTCACCCCTCCACTTT. Translated: CASSRDRVNSPLHF.

This rearrangement joins TRBV7-8 to TRBJ1-4; 8 bases align to TRBD1. The CDR3 is made up of 14 amino acids. Germline V gene sequence: CDR1 SGHVS, CDR2 FQNEAQ. Unmatched junction bases numbered 4, after V lost 5 bases and J lost 5 bases. The CDR3 protein is CASSPDRGNEKLFF. The CDR3 DNA reads as TGTGCCAGCAGCCCCGACAGGGGAAATGAAAAACTGTTTTTT.

Of note for this clone: Other DNA sequences in the same sample also yield this CDR3. The V call is TRBV6-5, the J call TRBJ2-3; D is ambiguous. This CDR3 is built from 15 residues. In germline, CDR1 is MNHEY, CDR2 SVGAGI. Trimming removed 2 bases at V and 0 bases at J, with 9 bases between. The CDR3 coding sequence is TGTGCCAGCAGTTACGGGGTCCCGAGCACAGATACGCAGTATTTT. It is translated as CASSYGVPSTDTQYF.

The chain is built from TRBV11-2 and TRBJ2-3, with a tentative D call TRBD1 (5 bases). Trimming took off 5 bases at V and 2 bases at J, with 11 bases between the two ends. The germline CDR1 and CDR2 sequences are SGHAT and FQNNGV. The CDR3 length is 14 residues. CDR3 in DNA: TGTGCCAGCAGCCGACAAGGGGTCACAGATACGCAGTATTTT. Amino acid sequence: CASSRQGVTDTQYF.

The J gene is TRBJ2-5, the V gene TRBV5-1; no firm D call. Trimming cost V 0 bases and J 4 bases, with 10 bases left between them. The CDR3 runs to 14 residues. CDR1 and CDR2 (germline): SGHRS, YFSETQ. CDR3 in amino acids: CASSLERRTETQYF. In nucleotides, the CDR3 is TGCGCCAGCAGCTTGGAGAGACGCACAGAGACCCAGTACTTC.

The rearrangement links TRBV15 to TRBJ1-4; 8 positions agree with TRBD1. Germline CDR1 reads LNHNV; CDR2 reads YYDKDF (reference sequence). The junction had 11 bases not matched to a gene; V was cut back by 3 bases and J by 2 bases. The CDR3 length is 18 residues. The CDR3 coding sequence is TGTGCCACCAGCAGGGGTCCCGGGACAGGAGGCACTAATGAAAAACTGTTTTTT. This gives the protein CATSRGPGTGGTNEKLFF.

This clone was found once. The chain has TRBV19 and TRBJ1-5; D is ambiguous. The germline V and J ends were trimmed by 5 bases and 5 bases, with 13 bases remaining between them. This CDR3 is 14 amino acids long. Per germline, CDR1 LNHDA and CDR2 SQIVND (reference sequence). The CDR3 region is CASSVSQNYQPQHF. The DNA for the CDR3 is TGTGCCAGTAGTGTATCCCAAAACTATCAGCCCCAGCATTTT.

In its sample, this clone was seen once. The chain combines TRBV4-3 with TRBJ1-2; 7 bases fit TRBD1. The ends lost 3 bases at V and 6 bases at J; junction bases unmatched: 7. CDR1 is LGHNA, CDR2 YSLEER, per germline. The length of the CDR3 is 14 residues. CDR3 DNA sequence: TGCGCCAGCAGCCAGATCGACAGGGAACATGGCTACACCTTC. Translated, it gives CASSQIDREHGYTF.

The chain has TRBV11-3 and TRBJ2-2; D tentatively fits TRBD1 or TRBD2 (5 bases each). The germline V and J ends were trimmed by 8 bases and 1 base, with 11 bases remaining between them. Germline loops: CDR1 SGHNT, CDR2 YENEEA. The CDR3 length is 14 residues. CDR3 protein: CASSRGGNTGELFF. The CDR3 nucleotides read TGTGCCAGCTCACGTGGGGGGAACACCGGGGAGCTGTTTTTT.

The chain combines TRBV18 with TRBJ2-7; D not certain. Trimming cost V 1 base and J 0 bases, with 13 bases left between them. Germline V gives CDR1 KGHSH, CDR2 LQKENI. CDR3 length equals 16 residues. CDR3: CASSPRVGLASYEQYF. CDR3 nucleotide sequence: TGTGCCAGCTCACCACGGGTGGGCCTGGCCTCCTACGAGCAGTACTTC.

In the case of this clone: This same CDR3 is encoded by further DNA sequences in the sample. J is TRBJ2-3 and V is TRBV6-5; possibly TRBD2 for D (5 bases). Trimming removed 4 bases from V and 2 bases from J, with 10 bases in between. Germline values: CDR1 MNHEY, CDR2 SVGAGI. CDR3 length equals 14 residues. CDR3 coding DNA: TGTGCCAGCAGTTTGGCCCTAGCCACAGATACGCAGTATTTT. Translation: CASSLALATDTQYF.

Worth noting for this clone: Distinct nucleotide sequences in the sample also encode this CDR3. The V and J genes are TRBV5-6 and TRBJ2-3; maybe TRBD1 (6 bases). The CDR3 runs 15 residues. V lost 0 bases and J lost 4, with 12 bases in between. The germline V gene has CDR1 SGHDT and CDR2 YYEEEE. CDR3 amino acids: CASSLGQVWADTQYF. CDR3 DNA: TGTGCCAGCAGCTTGGGACAGGTCTGGGCAGATACGCAGTATTTT.